This T cell receptor (beta chain) was recovered during a study of T cells after yellow fever vaccination. Study conclusions and caveats: Secondary responses were weaker yet peaked faster, day 5 versus 15.

Comment on this clonotype: Its antigen is unidentified.

The CDR3 is 14 residues long. The germline V and J ends were trimmed by 5 bases and 1 base, with 11 bases remaining between them. The germline V gene has CDR1 MDHEN and CDR2 SYDVKM. By 5'RACE template switching, TCR cDNA was produced, with a universal primer site and UMIs added in the process. TCRdb called the 5' RACE reads again in MiXCR, with one record for every CDR3 protein. Of hundreds of thousands of distinct CDR3 sequences listed, approximately 10% are singletons. This specimen was PBMCs, taken on the day of the first yellow fever vaccination. The clonotype originates from a young man who received the YFV17D yellow fever vaccine. This chain joins TRBV28 and TRBJ1-1; D gene uncertain. DNA for the CDR3: TGTGCCAGCAGTCGAGGGCTGACGAACACTGAAGCTTTCTTT. It encodes CASSRGLTNTEAFF. The full variable domain, its missing parts supplied by reference TRBV28 and TRBJ1-1, is DVKVTQSSRYLVKRTGEKVFLECVQDMDHENMFWYRQDPGLGLRLIYFSYDVKMKEKGDIPEGYSVSREKKERFSLILESASTNQTSMYLCASSRGLTNTEAFFGQGTRLTVV.